These T cell receptor beta chains were read from a single sample in a study of CD4 T cells in relation to SARS-CoV-2 and coronaviruses. Their specific antigens are unknown. Profiled with immunoSEQ multiplex PCR; TCRdb holds only in-frame clones, not every one. The table records under 20,000 clones, around 80% of them present only once. The sequencing input was CD4+ T cells from PBMCs, cultured in vitro. The receptors derive from a human donor in good health. CDR3s leave out the opening cysteine and the closing phenylalanine or tryptophan.

j_gene,v_gene,CDR3aa
TRBJ2-7,TRBV6-2/TRBV6-3,ASSYGTAITYEQY
TRBJ2-1,TRBV10-1,ASSESRGLKF
TRBJ1-1,TRBV23-1,ASSQSLDGDTEAF
TRBJ2-3,TRBV9,ASSLLYTDTQY
TRBJ2-3,TRBV6-6,ASTKPGPTDTQY
TRBJ1-6,TRBV4-1,ASSQGPLVTLH
TRBJ2-1,TRBV28,ASSLSYEQF
TRBJ1-5,TRBV7-2,ASSLSPGPNQPQH
TRBJ2-1,TRBV12-5,ASPGTGDNEQF
TRBJ2-7,TRBV6-5,ASSSGTSGDYEQY
TRBJ2-7,TRBV6-6,ASSYSRGWYEQY
TRBJ2-7,TRBV27,ASSWDRSYEQY
TRBJ1-4,TRBV6-2/TRBV6-3,ASSYSAGDNEKLF
TRBJ2-2,TRBV4-1,ASSPRGAGELF
TRBJ1-2,TRBV2,ASSGRDRRYYGYT
TRBJ1-2,TRBV9,ASSVSKGGYT
TRBJ1-4,TRBV6-5,ASRRASINEKLF
TRBJ1-1,TRBV3-1/TRBV3-2,ASSQVRSNTEAF
TRBJ2-3,TRBV4-1,ASSQEQADTQY
TRBJ1-6,TRBV7-2,ASSIRQGGNSPLH
TRBJ1-1,TRBV19,ASSISREAF
TRBJ1-5,TRBV6-5,ASRLGGDQPQH
TRBJ1-5,TRBV2,ASSEGGREQPQH
TRBJ2-1,TRBV6-6,ASSPRTSGSSYNEQF
TRBJ1-2,TRBV29-1,SVGPPTTLANYGYT
TRBJ2-3,TRBV2,ASTLRTSVTDTQY